These T cell receptor beta chains were read from a single sample in a study of blood T cell repertoires in COVID-19. The assay was immunoSEQ multiplex PCR, and TCRdb's table has in-frame clones only and misses some. This table holds about 98,000 clones, roughly 80% found once. The sample comprised peripheral blood. The source is a woman of 80 years or more with acute or convalescent COVID-19. Both conserved end residues are part of each CDR3. A D gene is named only where the DNA matches it firmly. Clone size is stated in some rows and not others, as once, few, many or a class when expanded.

cdr3_length	v_call	d_call	clone_size	j_call	cdr3_nt	cdr3_aa
13	TRBV13	TRBD1	-	TRBJ1-1	TGTGCCAGCAGCCCACAGGGGCGCGGTGAAGCTTTCTTT	CASSPQGRGEAFF
15	TRBV7-7	-	-	TRBJ2-2	TGTGCCAGCAGCTTAGTCCCCCGCGACACCGGGGAGCTGTTTTTT	CASSLVPRDTGELFF
13	TRBV5-5	TRBD1	-	TRBJ1-4	TGTGCCAGGAGACAGGGGGCGAGGGAAAAACTGTTTTTT	CARRQGAREKLFF
16	TRBV6-6	TRBD1	-	TRBJ1-3	TGTGCCAGCAGTTCCGCACGACAGGGCCCTGGAAACACCATATATTTT	CASSSARQGPGNTIYF
14	TRBV5-1	TRBD1	-	TRBJ1-1	TGCGCCAGCAGCTCACAGGGGAGGAACACTGAAGCTTTCTTT	CASSSQGRNTEAFF
16	TRBV7-6	TRBD2	-	TRBJ2-7	TGTGCCAGCAGCTTAGCGCAAGCGGGGGGGCCCTACGAGCAGTACTTC	CASSLAQAGGPYEQYF
16	TRBV7-2	TRBD1	-	TRBJ1-2	TGTGCCAGCAGCCCCGGGACAGGGGAAGGGTCAGTAGGCTACACCTTC	CASSPGTGEGSVGYTF
15	TRBV5-1	TRBD2	-	TRBJ2-7	TGCGCCAGCAGCTTGGGGGGACTAGCGGGATACGAGCAGTACTTC	CASSLGGLAGYEQYF
18	TRBV7-2	TRBD1	-	TRBJ1-2	TGTGCCAGCAGCCGGTTCGTGGGTAGGGGGCCCACCTCGGGTGGCTACACCTTC	CASSRFVGRGPTSGGYTF
19	TRBV28	-	-	TRBJ1-5	TGTGCCAGCAGCCTCGACAGGTCCTTCGGAACGTGGAGCAATCAGCCCCAGCATTTT	CASSLDRSFGTWSNQPQHF
16	TRBV5-8	-	-	TRBJ1-2	TGTGCCAGCAGCTTGGGCCAGGGGAGTCGATTGGATGGCTACACCTTC	CASSLGQGSRLDGYTF
12	TRBV29-1	-	-	TRBJ1-2	TGCAGCGTTGTGGTGGGAGACTATGGCTACACCTTC	CSVVVGDYGYTF
14	TRBV9	TRBD1	few	TRBJ1-2	TGTGCCAGCAGCGAGGGGACAGAGTTCTATGGCTACACCTTC	CASSEGTEFYGYTF
15	TRBV2	TRBD1	-	TRBJ1-5	TGTGCCAGCACCTTGGACAGGGGTAGCAATCAGCCCCAGCATTTT	CASTLDRGSNQPQHF
15	TRBV27	TRBD1	few	TRBJ1-2	TGTGCCAGCAGGGGGACAGGGGGATGGGGCTATGGCTACACCTTC	CASRGTGGWGYGYTF
15	TRBV11-2	-	once	TRBJ1-4	TGTGCCAGCAGCCGTTGGACAGCAACTAATGAAAAACTGTTTTTT	CASSRWTATNEKLFF
13	TRBV5-1	-	once	TRBJ1-5	TGCGCCAGCAGCTTGGACTTAAATCAGCCCCAGCATTTT	CASSLDLNQPQHF
15	TRBV5-8	-	-	TRBJ2-3	TGTGCCAGCACCCGGCGGGCGGCAGAATCAGATACGCAGTATTTT	CASTRRAAESDTQYF
14	TRBV7-2	TRBD1	-	TRBJ1-1	TGTGCCAGCAGCGGACAGGTTAGCAACACTGAAGCTTTCTTT	CASSGQVSNTEAFF
13	TRBV18	TRBD1	few	TRBJ1-1	TGTGCCAGCGCGGACAGGTTGAACACTGAAGCTTTCTTT	CASADRLNTEAFF
16	TRBV5-4	TRBD2	-	TRBJ2-3	TGTGCCAGCAGCTCTATAGCGGGGACCAGCACAGATACGCAGTATTTT	CASSSIAGTSTDTQYF
14	TRBV29-1	-	once	TRBJ1-6	TGCAGCGTTAGCTCTGGCTCCTATAATTCACCCCTCCACTTT	CSVSSGSYNSPLHF
13	TRBV29-1	-	-	TRBJ1-1	TGCAGCGCGACGGTCTACTCGGACACTGAAGCTTTCTTT	CSATVYSDTEAFF
14	TRBV7-9	TRBD1	few	TRBJ1-1	TGTGCCAGCAGCACCTGGGGACAGGTAGCTGAAGCTTTCTTT	CASSTWGQVAEAFF
17	TRBV30	-	-	TRBJ2-1	TGTGCCTGGAGTGTACGGTATACTTCTAGCTCCTACAATGAGCAGTTCTTC	CAWSVRYTSSSYNEQFF
15	TRBV4-1	-	once	TRBJ1-6	TGCGCCAGCAGCCTCGCCCCCGACAGAAATTCACCCCTCCACTTT	CASSLAPDRNSPLHF
16	TRBV5-4	TRBD1	-	TRBJ2-2	TGTGCCAGCAGCCGGGACAGGGAGCGTCTGGCCGGGGAGCTGTTTTTT	CASSRDRERLAGELFF
15	TRBV6-2/TRBV6-3	-	few	TRBJ2-7	TGTGCCAGCAGTTACCGCCTAGTCCCGCCGGGGGAGCAGTACTTC	CASSYRLVPPGEQYF
14	TRBV19	-	-	TRBJ1-2	TGTGCCAGTAGTAGGACATCAGCTAACTATGGCTACACCTTC	CASSRTSANYGYTF
13	TRBV3-1/TRBV3-2	-	-	TRBJ1-1	TGTGCCAGCAGCCAAGACAGGGTCACTGAAGCTTTCTTT	CASSQDRVTEAFF
12	TRBV24-1	-	-	TRBJ2-1	TGTGCCACCAGTGATTTGCTGAATGAGCAGTTCTTC	CATSDLLNEQFF
16	TRBV28	-	-	TRBJ1-4	TGTGCCAGCAGTCTTAGACAGGAACGGGTAAATGAAAAACTGTTTTTT	CASSLRQERVNEKLFF
13	TRBV12-5	TRBD2	-	TRBJ2-5	TGTGCTAGTGGAACTAGCGGCCAAGAGACCCAGTACTTC	CASGTSGQETQYF
14	TRBV7-9	TRBD1	-	TRBJ1-4	TGTGCCAGCAGCCGGACAGGGTTTAATGAAAAACTGTTTTTT	CASSRTGFNEKLFF
14	TRBV7-2	TRBD1	-	TRBJ1-5	TGTGCCAGCAGCTTTCAGGGGGTTGGGCAGCCCCAGCATTTT	CASSFQGVGQPQHF
16	TRBV6-5	-	-	TRBJ1-2	TGTGCCAGCAGTTACCTAACCGGGACAAATTTCTATGGCTACACCTTC	CASSYLTGTNFYGYTF
15	TRBV5-4	TRBD1	once	TRBJ1-4	TGTGCCAGCAGCAACCAACAGGGGGCGAGTGAAAAACTGTTTTTT	CASSNQQGASEKLFF